These T cell receptor beta chains were read from a single sample in a study of shared clonotypes between healthy human individuals. TCRdb's copy holds only in-frame clones and misses some; the assay was immunoSEQ multiplex PCR. The sample holds about 600,000 clones, about 98% seen once. The sample taken for sequencing was naive CD8+ T cells sorted from blood. The source of these receptors is a young man in good health. CDR3s include the opening cysteine and the closing phenylalanine or tryptophan. Each record gives: J gene, V gene, D gene, clone size, CDR3 DNA, CDR3 protein. D genes are given only for firm matches. Where a row states a size, it is once, few, many or the class of an expanded clone; other rows omit it.

j_gene: TRBJ2-1
v_gene: TRBV7-9
d_gene: TRBD2
abundance: .
CDR3nt: TGTGCCAGCAGCTCGTTTAGCGGGAGGCCCGACAATGAGCAGTTCTTC
CDR3aa: CASSSFSGRPDNEQFF

j_gene: TRBJ2-1
v_gene: TRBV28
d_gene: .
abundance: .
CDR3nt: TGTGCCAGCACCGCCGGCAGGGTAGGTGAGCAGTTCTTC
CDR3aa: CASTAGRVGEQFF

j_gene: TRBJ2-7
v_gene: TRBV11-2
d_gene: .
abundance: .
CDR3nt: TGTGCCAGCAGCCCCCAGCGGAGGCGGGTCGAGCAGTACTTC
CDR3aa: CASSPQRRRVEQYF

j_gene: TRBJ2-7
v_gene: TRBV9
d_gene: TRBD1
abundance: .
CDR3nt: TGTGCCAGCAGCGTAGCGGGGACAGGGGACGAGCAGTACTTC
CDR3aa: CASSVAGTGDEQYF

j_gene: TRBJ1-1
v_gene: TRBV6-6
d_gene: .
abundance: few
CDR3nt: TGTGCCAGCAGTGGACGGGGGAGGTATGACACTGAAGCTTTCTTT
CDR3aa: CASSGRGRYDTEAFF

j_gene: TRBJ2-7
v_gene: TRBV27
d_gene: TRBD1
abundance: .
CDR3nt: TGTGCCAGCAGTCCGGGACAGGGAGGCTACGAGCAGTACTTC
CDR3aa: CASSPGQGGYEQYF

j_gene: TRBJ2-1
v_gene: TRBV27
d_gene: TRBD2
abundance: .
CDR3nt: TGTGCCAGCAGTTCCCTAGCGGGAGGGCCCTCCTACAATGAGCAGTTCTTC
CDR3aa: CASSSLAGGPSYNEQFF

j_gene: TRBJ2-3
v_gene: TRBV28
d_gene: .
abundance: .
CDR3nt: TGTGCCAGCGGTTCTAGCTATGCTAGCACAGATACGCAGTATTTT
CDR3aa: CASGSSYASTDTQYF

j_gene: TRBJ1-1
v_gene: TRBV6-5
d_gene: .
abundance: .
CDR3nt: TGTGCCAGCAGTTACCGGGACGGCCTTACTGAAGCTTTCTTT
CDR3aa: CASSYRDGLTEAFF

j_gene: TRBJ2-7
v_gene: TRBV2
d_gene: TRBD2
abundance: .
CDR3nt: TGTGCCAGCAGTGTCCCGGGACAGGGAACTAGCGGGAGGAGAAGTCCCTACGAGCAGTACTTC
CDR3aa: CASSVPGQGTSGRRSPYEQYF